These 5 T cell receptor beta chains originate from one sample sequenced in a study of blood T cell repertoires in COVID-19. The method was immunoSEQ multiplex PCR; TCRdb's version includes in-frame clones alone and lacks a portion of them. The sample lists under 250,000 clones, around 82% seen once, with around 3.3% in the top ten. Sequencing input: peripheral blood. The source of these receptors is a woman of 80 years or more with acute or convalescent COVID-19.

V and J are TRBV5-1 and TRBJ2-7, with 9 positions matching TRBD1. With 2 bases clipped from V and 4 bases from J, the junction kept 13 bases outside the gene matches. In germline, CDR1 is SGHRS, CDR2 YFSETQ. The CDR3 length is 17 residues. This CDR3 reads CASSLKGQGLSLYEQYF. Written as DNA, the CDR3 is TGCGCCAGCAGCTTAAAGGGACAGGGCCTTTCCTTGTACGAGCAGTACTTC.

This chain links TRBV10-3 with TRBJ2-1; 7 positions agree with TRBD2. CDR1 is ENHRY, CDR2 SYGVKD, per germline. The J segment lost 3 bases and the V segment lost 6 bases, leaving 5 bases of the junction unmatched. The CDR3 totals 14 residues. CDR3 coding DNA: TGTGCCATCAGCTCGGGGGGATTCTACAATGAGCAGTTCTTC. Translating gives CAISSGGFYNEQFF.

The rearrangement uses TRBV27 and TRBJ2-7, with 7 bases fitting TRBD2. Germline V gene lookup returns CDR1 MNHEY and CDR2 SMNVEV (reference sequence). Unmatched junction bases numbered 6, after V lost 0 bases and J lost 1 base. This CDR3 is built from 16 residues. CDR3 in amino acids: CASSLSYGGISYEQYF. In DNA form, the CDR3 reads TGTGCCAGCAGTTTATCCTACGGGGGGATTTCCTACGAGCAGTACTTC.

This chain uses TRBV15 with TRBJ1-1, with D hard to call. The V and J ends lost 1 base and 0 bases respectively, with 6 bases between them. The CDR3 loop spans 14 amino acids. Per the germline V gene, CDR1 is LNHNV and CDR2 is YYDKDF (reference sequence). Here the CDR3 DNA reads TGTGCCACCAGCAGAGCAGGATTGAACACTGAAGCTTTCTTT. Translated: CATSRAGLNTEAFF.

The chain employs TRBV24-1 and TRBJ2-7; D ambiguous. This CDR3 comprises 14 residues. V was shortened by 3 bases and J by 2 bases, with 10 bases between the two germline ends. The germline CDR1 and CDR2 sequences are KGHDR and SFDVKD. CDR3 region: CATSDPRNPYEQYF. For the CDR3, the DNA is TGTGCCACCAGTGATCCCAGAAACCCCTACGAGCAGTACTTC.